A selection of T cell receptor beta chains follows, all from one sample in a study of post-analysis software for immune sequencing data. Via MiXCR, TCRdb re-called the PCR reads, giving one row per CDR3 protein. Of approximately 690,000 distinct CDR3 sequences in the sample, roughly three fifths were seen once. The sequenced material came from blood. These receptors were collected from a girl aged 2 to 10 with multiple sclerosis. The CDR3 runs from the conserved cysteine through the conserved F or W. The D gene is left open where the match is weak. Rows give clone size only sometimes, using once, few, many, or a class for an expanded clone.

TRBJ2-3 | TRBV5-1 | NA | NA | TGCGCCAGCAGCTTAACCGATAATCAGCAGTATTTT | CASSLTDNQQYF
TRBJ2-1 | TRBV7-2 | NA | NA | TGTGCCAGCAGCCAGAGAAATTTCAATGAGCAGTTCTTC | CASSQRNFNEQFF
TRBJ2-5 | TRBV7-2 | TRBD2 | few | TGTGCCAGCAGCTCCGCATCCCGCCCGGGGGGGGAGACCCAGTACTTC | CASSSASRPGGETQYF
TRBJ1-2 | TRBV5-5 | NA | NA | TGTGCCAACAGCTTGGCGGTGGGCAGGGGATTAGTGAACTATGGCTACACCTTC | CANSLAVGRGLVNYGYTF
TRBJ2-1 | TRBV5-1 | TRBD1 | NA | TGCGCCAGCGCACCCGGGACAGGGGATCTGCGGGAGCAGTTCTTC | CASAPGTGDLREQFF
TRBJ1-2 | TRBV18 | NA | once | TGTGCCAGCTCACCACAGACCCGAGATGGCTACACCTTC | CASSPQTRDGYTF
TRBJ2-1 | TRBV20-1 | NA | once | TGCAGTGCTAGTGGTAGGGATGACACAATTGAGCAGTTCTTC | CSASGRDDTIEQFF
TRBJ2-7 | TRBV9 | NA | NA | TGTGCCAGCAGCGCCTATTCCGCCTTTCCCTACGAGCAGTACTTC | CASSAYSAFPYEQYF
TRBJ1-4 | TRBV5-1 | NA | NA | TGCGCCAGCAGCTCCGAGGAGCTGGGGGAAAAACTGTTTTTT | CASSSEELGEKLFF
TRBJ2-7 | TRBV6-6 | TRBD2 | NA | TGTGCCAGCAGTTACTCAAAGGGACTAGCGCAGACCTACGAGCAGTACTTC | CASSYSKGLAQTYEQYF
TRBJ2-1 | TRBV29-1 | NA | NA | TGCAGCGTTGACCGGGGGGCCCTCTACAATGAGCAGTTCTTC | CSVDRGALYNEQFF
TRBJ2-7 | TRBV27 | NA | NA | TGTGCCAGCAGTTCCCCGGGACTGAGAGAGTCCCAGTACTTC | CASSSPGLRESQYF
TRBJ1-1 | TRBV29-1 | TRBD1 | NA | TGCAGCGTCGACAGGGTGAACACTGAAGCTTTCTTT | CSVDRVNTEAFF
TRBJ1-1 | TRBV6-1 | NA | NA | TGTGCCAGCAGTGAACTTCAGGGTATTGAAGCTTTCTTT | CASSELQGIEAFF
TRBJ1-5 | TRBV5-5 | TRBD1 | NA | TGTGCCAGCAGCCCCTTCCCCGGGACAGGGTCACAGCCCCAGCATTTT | CASSPFPGTGSQPQHF
TRBJ2-7 | TRBV28 | TRBD2 | NA | TGTGCCAGCAGTTGGGGAGGGGTCTCCTACGAGCAGTACTTC | CASSWGGVSYEQYF
TRBJ1-2 | TRBV5-6 | TRBD1 | NA | TGTGCCAGCAGCCGGGGACAGCCGACCTATGGCTACACCTTC | CASSRGQPTYGYTF
TRBJ2-3 | TRBV2 | NA | NA | TGTACCAGCAGTGAAGTTCAGTTAAGCACAGATACGCAGTATTTT | CTSSEVQLSTDTQYF
TRBJ2-3 | TRBV29-1 | TRBD2 | few | TGCAGCGTTGTTGCGGGAGTAGATGATACGCAGTATTTT | CSVVAGVDDTQYF
TRBJ1-1 | TRBV5-5 | TRBD1 | NA | TGTGCCAGCAGGTTACAGGGGTCTGACACTGAAGCTTTCTTT | CASRLQGSDTEAFF
TRBJ1-5 | TRBV20-1 | TRBD1 | few | TGCAGTGCTACATTGGGACAGGGTAGGGATCAGCCCCAGCATTTT | CSATLGQGRDQPQHF
TRBJ2-3 | TRBV5-1 | NA | NA | TGCGCCAGCAGCCCAATCGTAACGGATACGCAGTATTTT | CASSPIVTDTQYF
TRBJ2-7 | TRBV25-1 | NA | NA | TGTGCCAACAGCGACCCTAGACAGTACTACGAGCAGTACTTC | CANSDPRQYYEQYF
TRBJ2-3 | TRBV10-3 | NA | few | TGTGCCATCAGCCCAACAGCAGATACGCAGTATTTT | CAISPTADTQYF
TRBJ1-5 | TRBV28 | TRBD1 | NA | TGTGCCAGCAGTTTTAGGGGGACAGGGAAAAATAGCAATCAGCCCCAGCATTTT | CASSFRGTGKNSNQPQHF
TRBJ2-7 | TRBV6-2/TRBV6-3 | TRBD1 | NA | TGTGCCAGCAGCTTCATTCCGGGACAGATCTACGAGCAGTACTTC | CASSFIPGQIYEQYF
TRBJ2-3 | TRBV29-1 | NA | few | TGCAGCGTTGACGCCAGAGGGGGGGCAGATACGCAGTATTTT | CSVDARGGADTQYF
TRBJ2-7 | TRBV7-2 | NA | few | TGTGCCAGCAGCTTAGTGGCCACCTACGAGCAGTACTTC | CASSLVATYEQYF
TRBJ2-1 | TRBV3-1 | NA | few | TGTGCCAGCAGCCAAGTAGCACGTTACAATGAGCAGTTCTTC | CASSQVARYNEQFF
TRBJ1-5 | TRBV7-9 | NA | NA | TGTGCCAGCAGCTTAGGGGGGATACCGCTTCAGCCCCAGCATTTT | CASSLGGIPLQPQHF
TRBJ1-2 | TRBV4-3 | NA | NA | TGCGCCAGCAGCCAAGGCAGGGAGAGGGTCTATGGCTACACCTTC | CASSQGRERVYGYTF
TRBJ1-2 | TRBV27 | NA | NA | TGTGCCAGCAGTTTAAGTACGACATTTCGGGGCTACACCTTC | CASSLSTTFRGYTF
TRBJ2-5 | TRBV7-9 | TRBD1 | NA | TGTGCCAGCAGCTTAGCGCCGACAGGGGACGAGAAGTACTTC | CASSLAPTGDEKYF
TRBJ2-1 | TRBV12-3/TRBV12-4 | TRBD2 | NA | TGTGCCAGCAGTGGGGGACTAGCGGGGGGGTACAATGAGCAGTTCTTC | CASSGGLAGGYNEQFF
TRBJ2-1 | TRBV13 | NA | NA | TGTGCCAGCAGCTTGAACCTTGGCCAGGGGAATGAGCAGTTCTTC | CASSLNLGQGNEQFF
TRBJ2-1 | TRBV7-6 | NA | few | TGTGCCAGCGGGGCCGGTGGGAGTACTTTTACCTACAATGAGCAGTTCTTC | CASGAGGSTFTYNEQFF
TRBJ1-1 | TRBV24-1 | NA | NA | TGTGCCACCAGTGATTTCACCGGGACAAACATGACTGAAGCTTTCTTT | CATSDFTGTNMTEAFF
TRBJ1-2 | TRBV28 | NA | NA | TGTGCCAGCAGTCGACCCACAGGGTTGGGCGGCTACACCTTC | CASSRPTGLGGYTF
TRBJ2-1 | TRBV10-3 | TRBD2 | NA | TGTGCCATCAGTGAGTCGCTTAGCGGGGGGAAGCATGAGCAGTTCTTC | CAISESLSGGKHEQFF
TRBJ1-4 | TRBV29-1 | NA | NA | TGCAGCGGGACGGTCGGTGAAAAACTGTTTTTT | CSGTVGEKLFF
TRBJ2-3 | TRBV6-1 | NA | NA | TGTGCCAGCAGTGGATACAGGGACCTCACAGATACGCAGTATTTT | CASSGYRDLTDTQYF
TRBJ2-5 | TRBV7-2 | TRBD2 | few | TGTGCCAGCAGCCGTTTGGGAGGGGAAGAGACCCAGTACTTC | CASSRLGGEETQYF
TRBJ2-1 | TRBV20-1 | TRBD2 | NA | TGCAGTGCTAGTCGTGCTAGCGGGAGTCATGAGCAGTTCTTC | CSASRASGSHEQFF
TRBJ1-1 | TRBV6-4 | NA | few | TGTGCCAGCAGAACTGACAGGACCACTGAAGCTTTCTTT | CASRTDRTTEAFF
TRBJ2-1 | TRBV28 | NA | NA | TGTGCCAGCAGTTCCCCGGGCGGGACAAACAATGAGCAGTTCTTC | CASSSPGGTNNEQFF
TRBJ1-2 | TRBV29-1 | TRBD1 | NA | TGCAGCGTTGGCCGACAGGGGGACGTCTATGGCTACACCTTC | CSVGRQGDVYGYTF
TRBJ1-2 | TRBV4-2 | NA | NA | TGTGCCAGCAGCCAAGTTGAGCAGGCGAGGACTTATGGCTACACCTTC | CASSQVEQARTYGYTF
TRBJ2-3 | TRBV10-3 | TRBD2 | NA | TGTGCCATCAGTGAGTCGACTAGCGGGGGAGATACGCAGTATTTT | CAISESTSGGDTQYF
TRBJ1-2 | TRBV12-3/TRBV12-4 | NA | NA | TGTGCCAGCAGTTTGCACGGAAACTATGGCTACACCTTC | CASSLHGNYGYTF
TRBJ2-7 | TRBV18 | TRBD1 | many | TGTGCCTCCAGTCCGGGACAGGTAACCTACGAGCAGTACTTC | CASSPGQVTYEQYF
TRBJ2-5 | TRBV29-1 | TRBD1 | NA | TGCAGCGTTGACGCAGTCGGGACAGTGTACCAAGAGACCCAGTACTTC | CSVDAVGTVYQETQYF
TRBJ1-2 | TRBV4-1 | TRBD1 | few | TGCGCCAGCAGCCAGGGACAGGGGGCGGGCTATGGCTACACCTTC | CASSQGQGAGYGYTF
TRBJ2-3 | TRBV6-4 | NA | NA | TGTGCCAGCAGTGCCCTAGCGAGCACAGATACGCAGTATTTT | CASSALASTDTQYF
TRBJ2-7 | TRBV7-9 | NA | NA | TGTGCCAGCAGTAGGACCCCGGCCCCAAATGGGCAGTACTTC | CASSRTPAPNGQYF
TRBJ2-5 | TRBV20-1 | TRBD2 | NA | TGCAGTGCCGGGACTGGCGGGGGGGCGACAGAGACCCAGTACTTC | CSAGTGGGATETQYF
TRBJ1-2 | TRBV11-2 | TRBD1 | NA | TGTGCCAGCAGCCCCCGGACAGGGCTCTATGGCTACACCTTC | CASSPRTGLYGYTF
TRBJ2-1 | TRBV6-5 | TRBD1 | NA | TGTGCCAGCAGTTACAATGCAGGACAGGGTAAGCAGTTCTTC | CASSYNAGQGKQFF
TRBJ1-1 | TRBV6-2/TRBV6-3 | NA | few | TGTGCCAGCAGGCAAAAAACCCACACTGAAGCTTTCTTT | CASRQKTHTEAFF